The clone carrying this T cell receptor beta chain was seen more than once but under ten times. Its antigen is still unknown. This entry is derived from a study of identical twins. General study results and limits: Twins shared out-of-frame alpha sequences with excess low generation probability. Zero-insertion analyses were open to partial confounding by invariant MAIT and iNKT cells. Abundant beta clonotypes from cord blood had fewer insertions, unlike memory repertoires, which showed none.

Every one of the donors was a healthy Caucasian. TCRdb called the 5' RACE reads again in MiXCR, with one record for every CDR3 protein. Among 1.5 million to 2 million distinct CDR3 sequences listed, under 35% were seen once. The TCR originated in a newborn girl in good health. The sample comprised cord blood.

The CDR3 protein is CASSQDIGGPSRADTQYF. CDR3 DNA: TGTGCCAGCAGCCAAGATATTGGGGGACCTAGCAGGGCAGATACGCAGTATTTT. The chain joins TRBV3-1 to TRBJ2-3; D may correspond to TRBD1 or TRBD2 (5 bases each). V shed 0 bases and J shed 4 bases, with 20 bases lying between them. The germline V gene has CDR1 LGHDT and CDR2 YNNKEL (reference sequence). The CDR3 contains 18 residues.